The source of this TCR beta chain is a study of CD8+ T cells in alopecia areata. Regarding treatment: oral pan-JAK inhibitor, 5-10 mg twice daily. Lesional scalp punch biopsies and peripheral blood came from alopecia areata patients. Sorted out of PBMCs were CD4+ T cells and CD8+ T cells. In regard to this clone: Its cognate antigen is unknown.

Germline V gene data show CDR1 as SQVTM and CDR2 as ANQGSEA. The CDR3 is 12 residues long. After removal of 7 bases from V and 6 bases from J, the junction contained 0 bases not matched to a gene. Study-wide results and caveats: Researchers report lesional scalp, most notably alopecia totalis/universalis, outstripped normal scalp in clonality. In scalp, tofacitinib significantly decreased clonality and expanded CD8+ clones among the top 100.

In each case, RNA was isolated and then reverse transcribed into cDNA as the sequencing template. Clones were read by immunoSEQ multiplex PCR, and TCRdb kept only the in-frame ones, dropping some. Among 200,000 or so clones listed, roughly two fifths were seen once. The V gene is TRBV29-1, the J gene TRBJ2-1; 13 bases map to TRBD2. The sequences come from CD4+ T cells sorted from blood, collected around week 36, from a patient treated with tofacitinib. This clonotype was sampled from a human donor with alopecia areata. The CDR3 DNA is TGCAGCGGACTAGCGGGAGGCAATGAGCAGTTCTTC. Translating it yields CSGLAGGNEQFF.